The sequence of this T cell receptor (beta chain) was determined in a study of T cell responses to AZD1222 COVID-19 vaccine. Study-wide results and limits: Only a handful of AZD1222 recipients were seropositive at baseline.

The assay was immunoSEQ multiplex PCR, and TCRdb's table has in-frame clones only and misses some. The table lists 95,000 to 110,000 clones, around nine tenths of them singletons. The CDR3 has 13 residues. CDR1 LGHDT and CDR2 YNNKEL come from the germline V gene (reference sequence). V lost 2 bases, J lost 8 bases, and 10 bases lay in between. On this clone: The antigen remains unidentified.

V usage is TRBV3-1 (or the pseudogene TRBV3-2) and J usage is TRBJ2-1; D may be TRBD1 (5 bases). This TCR was sampled from an adult in good health. The specimen was peripheral blood, collected on day 0 of AZD1222 vaccination. The CDR3 region is CASSQLGHYEQFF. The CDR3 coding sequence is TGTGCCAGCAGCCAACTAGGACATTATGAGCAGTTCTTC.